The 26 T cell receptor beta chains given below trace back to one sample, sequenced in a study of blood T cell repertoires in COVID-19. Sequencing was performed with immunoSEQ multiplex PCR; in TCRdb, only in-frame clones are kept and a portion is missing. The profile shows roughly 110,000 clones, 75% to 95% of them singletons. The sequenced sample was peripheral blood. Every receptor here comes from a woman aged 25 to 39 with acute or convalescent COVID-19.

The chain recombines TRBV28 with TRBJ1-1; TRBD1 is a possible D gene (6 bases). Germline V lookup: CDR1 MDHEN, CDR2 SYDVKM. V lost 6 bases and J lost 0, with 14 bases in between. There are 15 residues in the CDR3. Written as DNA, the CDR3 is TGTGCCAGCAGCACCGAAGGGGGAATGAACACTGAAGCTTTCTTT. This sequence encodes CASSTEGGMNTEAFF.

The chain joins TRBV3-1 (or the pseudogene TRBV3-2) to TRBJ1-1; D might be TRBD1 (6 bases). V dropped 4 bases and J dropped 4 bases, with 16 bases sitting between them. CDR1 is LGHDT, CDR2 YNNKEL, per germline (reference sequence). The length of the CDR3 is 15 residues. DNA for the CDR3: TGTGCCAGCAGCCCCCTCGGGGGGCTGGGCACTGAAGCTTTCTTT. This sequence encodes CASSPLGGLGTEAFF.

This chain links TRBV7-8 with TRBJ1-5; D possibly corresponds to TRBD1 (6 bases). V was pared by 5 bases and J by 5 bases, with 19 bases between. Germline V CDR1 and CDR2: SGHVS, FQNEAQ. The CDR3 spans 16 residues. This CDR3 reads CASSPHDRYVDQPQHF. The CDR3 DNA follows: TGTGCCAGCAGCCCCCACGACAGGTACGTCGATCAGCCCCAGCATTTT.

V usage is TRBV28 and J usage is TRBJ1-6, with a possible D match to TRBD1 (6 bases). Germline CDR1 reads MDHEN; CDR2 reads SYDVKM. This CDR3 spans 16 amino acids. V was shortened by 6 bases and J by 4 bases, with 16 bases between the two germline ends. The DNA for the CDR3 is TGTGCCAGCAGCAGGTCCCTGACAGGTTATAATTCACCCCTCCACTTT. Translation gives CASSRSLTGYNSPLHF.

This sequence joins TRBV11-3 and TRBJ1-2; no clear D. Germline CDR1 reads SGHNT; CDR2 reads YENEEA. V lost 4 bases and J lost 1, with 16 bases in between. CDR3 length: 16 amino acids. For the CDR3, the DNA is TGTGCCAGCAGCTCGTCCACGGGGATCTTTAACTATGGCTACACCTTC. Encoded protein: CASSSSTGIFNYGYTF.

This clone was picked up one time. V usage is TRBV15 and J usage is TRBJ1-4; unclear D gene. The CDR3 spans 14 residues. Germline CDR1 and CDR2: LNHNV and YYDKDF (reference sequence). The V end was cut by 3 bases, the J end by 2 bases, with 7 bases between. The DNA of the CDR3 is TGTGCCACCAGCAGTCGGCGGACTAATGAAAAACTGTTTTTT. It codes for CATSSRRTNEKLFF.

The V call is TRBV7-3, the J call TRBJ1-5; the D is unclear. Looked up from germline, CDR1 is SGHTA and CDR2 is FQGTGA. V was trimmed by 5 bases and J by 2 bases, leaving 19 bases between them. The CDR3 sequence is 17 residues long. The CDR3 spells CASSLLGRKTGNQPQHF. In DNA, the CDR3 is TGTGCCAGCAGCCTACTTGGGAGGAAAACGGGCAATCAGCCCCAGCATTTT.

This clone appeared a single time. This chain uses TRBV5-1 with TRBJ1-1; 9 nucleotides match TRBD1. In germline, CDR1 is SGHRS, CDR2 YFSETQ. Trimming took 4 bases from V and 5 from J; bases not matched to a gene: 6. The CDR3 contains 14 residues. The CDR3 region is CASSPQDRGTEAFF. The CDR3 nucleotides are TGCGCCAGCAGCCCTCAAGACAGGGGGACTGAAGCTTTCTTT.

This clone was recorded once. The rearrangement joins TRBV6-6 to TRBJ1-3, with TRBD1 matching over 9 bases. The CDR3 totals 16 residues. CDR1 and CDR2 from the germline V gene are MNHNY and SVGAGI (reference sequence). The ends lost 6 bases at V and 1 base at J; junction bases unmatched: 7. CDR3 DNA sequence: TGTGCCAGCAGGCGGGACAGGGTTGGGTCTGGAAACACCATATATTTT. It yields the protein CASRRDRVGSGNTIYF.

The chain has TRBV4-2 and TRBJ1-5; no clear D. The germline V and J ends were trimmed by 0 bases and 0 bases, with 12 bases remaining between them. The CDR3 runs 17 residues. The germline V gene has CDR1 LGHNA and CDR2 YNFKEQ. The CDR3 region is CASSQDWAGGSNQPQHF. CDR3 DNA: TGTGCCAGCAGCCAAGATTGGGCAGGAGGTAGCAATCAGCCCCAGCATTTT.

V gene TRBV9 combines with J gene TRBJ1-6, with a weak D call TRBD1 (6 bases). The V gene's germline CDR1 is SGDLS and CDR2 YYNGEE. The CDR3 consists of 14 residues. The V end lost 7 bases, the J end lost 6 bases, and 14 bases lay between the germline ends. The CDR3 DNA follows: TGTGCCAGCGGAGGAGCAGGGGTTAATTCACCCCTCCACTTT. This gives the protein CASGGAGVNSPLHF.

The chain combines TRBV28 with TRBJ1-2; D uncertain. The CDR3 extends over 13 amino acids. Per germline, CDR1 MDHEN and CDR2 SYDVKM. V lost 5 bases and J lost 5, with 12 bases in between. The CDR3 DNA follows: TGTGCCAGCAGTGGAGGAGGTAGTTATGGCTACACCTTC. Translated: CASSGGGSYGYTF.

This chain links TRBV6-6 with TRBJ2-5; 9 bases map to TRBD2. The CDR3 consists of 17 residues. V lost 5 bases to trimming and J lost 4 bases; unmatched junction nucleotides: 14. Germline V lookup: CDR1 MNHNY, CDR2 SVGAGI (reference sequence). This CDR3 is CASSHTILAGVGETQYF. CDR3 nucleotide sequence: TGTGCCAGCAGTCATACCATACTAGCGGGTGTAGGAGAGACCCAGTACTTC.

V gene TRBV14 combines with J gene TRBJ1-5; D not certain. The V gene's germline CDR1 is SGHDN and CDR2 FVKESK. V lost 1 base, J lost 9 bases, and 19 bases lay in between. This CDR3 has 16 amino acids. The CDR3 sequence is CASSQAGKTHMVPQHF. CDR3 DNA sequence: TGTGCCAGCAGCCAAGCCGGTAAGACACATATGGTGCCCCAGCATTTT.

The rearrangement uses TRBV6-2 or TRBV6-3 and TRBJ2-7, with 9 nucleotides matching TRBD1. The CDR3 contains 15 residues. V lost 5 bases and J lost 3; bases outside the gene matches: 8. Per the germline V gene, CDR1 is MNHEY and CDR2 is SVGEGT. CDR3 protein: CASSHQDRGDYEQYF. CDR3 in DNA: TGTGCCAGCAGTCATCAGGACAGGGGCGACTACGAGCAGTACTTC.

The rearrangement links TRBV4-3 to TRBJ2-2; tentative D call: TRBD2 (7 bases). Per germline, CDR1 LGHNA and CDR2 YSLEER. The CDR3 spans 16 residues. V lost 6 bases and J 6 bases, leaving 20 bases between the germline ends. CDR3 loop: CASSPRAPGGAGELFF. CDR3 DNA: TGCGCCAGCAGTCCACGGGCTCCGGGGGGCGCCGGGGAGCTGTTTTTT.

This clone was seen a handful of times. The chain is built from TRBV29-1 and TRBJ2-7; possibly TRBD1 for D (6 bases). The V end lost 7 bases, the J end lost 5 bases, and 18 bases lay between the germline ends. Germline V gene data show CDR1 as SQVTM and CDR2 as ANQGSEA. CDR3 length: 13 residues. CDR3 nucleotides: TGCAGCGCTACACAGGGAGTAGGGCACGAGCAGTACTTC. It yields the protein CSATQGVGHEQYF.

This CDR3 is CASSLSGGSGNTIYF. For the CDR3, the DNA is TGCGCCAGCAGCTTGAGCGGGGGCTCTGGAAACACCATATATTTT. The chain links TRBV5-1 to TRBJ1-3, with D perhaps matching TRBD1 (5 bases). The germline gives CDR1 SGHRS, CDR2 YFSETQ. The CDR3 has 15 amino acids. The V gene lost 1 base and the J gene lost 0 bases, with 8 bases spanning the gap.

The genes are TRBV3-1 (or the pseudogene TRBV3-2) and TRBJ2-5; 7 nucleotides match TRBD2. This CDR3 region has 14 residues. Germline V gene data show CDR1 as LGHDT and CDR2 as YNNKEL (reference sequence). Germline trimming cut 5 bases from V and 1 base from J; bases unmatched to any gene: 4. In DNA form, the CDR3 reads TGTGCCAGCAGCTCAACTAGCGCCCAAGAGACCCAGTACTTC. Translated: CASSSTSAQETQYF.

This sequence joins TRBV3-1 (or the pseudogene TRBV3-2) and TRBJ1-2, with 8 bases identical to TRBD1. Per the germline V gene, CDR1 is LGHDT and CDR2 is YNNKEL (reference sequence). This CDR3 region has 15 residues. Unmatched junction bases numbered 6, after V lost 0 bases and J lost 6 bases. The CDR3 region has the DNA TGTGCCAGCAGCCAAGATAGGTCAGGGGGCGATGGCTACACCTTC. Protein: CASSQDRSGGDGYTF.

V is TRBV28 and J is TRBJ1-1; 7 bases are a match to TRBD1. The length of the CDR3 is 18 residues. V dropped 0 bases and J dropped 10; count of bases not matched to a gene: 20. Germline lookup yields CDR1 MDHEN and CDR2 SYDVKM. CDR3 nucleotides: TGTGCCAGCAGTTTATGGAATGTGAGGACAGGTAGACAGATCCCAGCTTTCTTT. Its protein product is CASSLWNVRTGRQIPAFF.

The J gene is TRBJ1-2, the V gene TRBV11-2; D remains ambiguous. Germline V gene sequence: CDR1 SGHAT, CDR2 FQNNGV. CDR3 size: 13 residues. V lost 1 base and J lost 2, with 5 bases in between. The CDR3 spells CASSLGQNYGYTF. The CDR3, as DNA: TGTGCCAGCAGCTTAGGGCAAAACTATGGCTACACCTTC.

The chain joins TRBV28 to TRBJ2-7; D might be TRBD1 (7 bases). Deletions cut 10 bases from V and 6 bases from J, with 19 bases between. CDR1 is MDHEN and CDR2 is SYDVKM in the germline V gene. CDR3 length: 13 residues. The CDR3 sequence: CAIRRGREGEQYF. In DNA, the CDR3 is TGTGCCATCCGGAGGGGGCGCGAAGGCGAGCAGTACTTC.

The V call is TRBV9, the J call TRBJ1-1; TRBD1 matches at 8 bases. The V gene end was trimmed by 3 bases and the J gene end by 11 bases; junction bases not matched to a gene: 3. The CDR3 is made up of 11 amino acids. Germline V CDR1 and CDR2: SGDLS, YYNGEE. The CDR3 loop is CASSGTGRAFF. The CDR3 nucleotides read TGTGCCAGCAGCGGGACAGGGCGGGCTTTCTTT.

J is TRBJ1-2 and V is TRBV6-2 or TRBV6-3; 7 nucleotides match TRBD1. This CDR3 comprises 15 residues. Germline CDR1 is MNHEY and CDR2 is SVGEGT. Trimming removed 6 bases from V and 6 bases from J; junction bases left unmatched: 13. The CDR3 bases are TGTGCCAGCAGCCGACAGGGCTCCCGAACTAATGGCTACACCTTC. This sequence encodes CASSRQGSRTNGYTF.

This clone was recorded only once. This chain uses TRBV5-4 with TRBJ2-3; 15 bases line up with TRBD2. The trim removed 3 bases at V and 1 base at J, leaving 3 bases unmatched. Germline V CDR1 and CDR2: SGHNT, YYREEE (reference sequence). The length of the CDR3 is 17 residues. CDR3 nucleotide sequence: TGTGCCAGCAGCTCGGGACTAGCGGGAGGTGGCACAGATACGCAGTATTTT. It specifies CASSSGLAGGGTDTQYF.